The 30 T cell receptor beta chains given below trace back to one sample, sequenced in a study of blood T cell repertoires in COVID-19. Only in-frame clones appear in the TCRdb table, and some are missing; sequencing was by immunoSEQ multiplex PCR. In the table there are some 390,000 clones, approximately 92% of which are singletons. Sequenced sample: PBMCs or T cells enriched from blood (not recorded which). Receptors originate from a man aged 25 to 40 who had recovered from COVID-19.

This clone was observed a single time. V is TRBV5-6 and J is TRBJ1-3; D gene ambiguous. Trimming took off 1 base at V and 2 bases at J, with 7 bases between the two ends. Germline V gives CDR1 SGHDT, CDR2 YYEEEE. CDR3 length: 14 residues. CDR3 amino acids: CASSLRGTGNTIYF. The CDR3 nucleotides are TGTGCCAGCAGCTTGCGCGGGACTGGAAACACCATATATTTT.

The chain uses TRBV28 and TRBJ2-7; 7 bases are shared with TRBD1. Germline values: CDR1 MDHEN, CDR2 SYDVKM. V trimming: 4 bases; J trimming: 0 bases; junction bases outside the gene matches: 6. This CDR3 region has 15 residues. The CDR3 bases are TGTGCCAGCAGTTCACAGGGGTCGATCTCCTACGAGCAGTACTTC. It encodes CASSSQGSISYEQYF.

The chain joins TRBV4-1 to TRBJ2-7, with D possibly TRBD2 on 6 matching bases. V shed 5 bases and J shed 5 bases, with 19 bases lying between them. Per the germline V gene, CDR1 is MGHRA and CDR2 is YSYEKL. The CDR3 runs 15 residues. CDR3 DNA: TGCGCCAGCAGCTTCCAGGCGCGGGATCGTGACGAGCAGTACTTC. Its translation is CASSFQARDRDEQYF.

This clone came up once. At one boundary the junction diverges from the germline segment, which might be a read error. The genes are TRBV6-6 and TRBJ1-3; perhaps TRBD1 as D (5 bases). This CDR3 has 14 residues. The germline CDR1 and CDR2 sequences are MNHNY and SVGAGI (reference sequence). The CDR3 bases are TGTGCCAGCAGGGAATCCGACAGTGCCCTCGGATTAAATTTT. Amino acids: CASRESDSALGLNF.

This clone was counted once. This sequence joins TRBV15 and TRBJ2-5; possibly TRBD1 for D (6 bases). This CDR3 is 16 amino acids long. Deletions cut 0 bases from V and 2 bases from J, with 13 bases between. Germline CDR1 reads LNHNV; CDR2 reads YYDKDF (reference sequence). The CDR3 region has the DNA TGTGCCACCAGCAGAGACCCCCGGGGACAACAAGAGACCCAGTACTTC. Translating it yields CATSRDPRGQQETQYF.

The chain couples TRBV4-1 to TRBJ1-2; no firm D call. CDR1 and CDR2 (germline): MGHRA, YSYEKL. The length of the CDR3 is 13 residues. The V and J ends lost 3 bases and 5 bases respectively, with 10 bases between them. The CDR3 region has the DNA TGCGCCAGCAGCCAGGACTATAGGTATGGCTACACCTTC. This encodes CASSQDYRYGYTF.

This sequence joins TRBV10-3 and TRBJ1-3; D perhaps matches TRBD1 (5 bases). The CDR3 runs to 14 residues. In germline, CDR1 is ENHRY, CDR2 SYGVKD. V was cut by 2 bases and J by 0 bases, with 5 bases left in between. The CDR3 here is CAISEGASGNTIYF. CDR3 nucleotides: TGTGCCATCAGTGAGGGGGCCTCTGGAAACACCATATATTTT.

V gene TRBV7-9 combines with J gene TRBJ2-7, with 8 bases fitting TRBD2. V trimming: 2 bases; J trimming: 6 bases; junction bases outside the gene matches: 18. The CDR3 runs 18 residues. The germline V gene encodes CDR1 SEHNR and CDR2 FQNEAQ (reference sequence). In nucleotides, the CDR3 is TGTGCCAGCAGCTTACTTTTATTTCCCGGGACTAGTATCCCCGAGCAGTACTTC. Translating gives CASSLLLFPGTSIPEQYF. The whole variable domain, filled in from reference TRBV7-9 and TRBJ2-7, reads DTGVSQNPRHKITKRGQNVTFRCDPISEHNRLYWYRQTLGQGPEFLTYFQNEAQLEKSRLLSDRFSAERPKGSFSTLEIQRTEQGDSAMYLCASSLLLFPGTSIPEQYFGPGTRLTVT.

This clone was recorded a few times. This sequence joins TRBV11-2 and TRBJ1-1; D gene unclear. With 0 bases removed from V and 0 bases from J, the gap between germline ends came to 8 bases. The germline CDR1 and CDR2 sequences are SGHAT and FQNNGV. This CDR3 region has 15 residues. CDR3 sequence reads: CASSLDEGLNTEAFF. The CDR3 DNA reads TGTGCCAGCAGCTTAGATGAGGGTTTGAACACTGAAGCTTTCTTT.

Only one count was recorded for this clone. The chain employs TRBV9 and TRBJ1-2; D is undetermined. Germline CDR1 and CDR2: SGDLS and YYNGEE. The CDR3 is made up of 13 amino acids. Trimming removed 0 bases at V and 8 bases at J, with 11 bases between. The CDR3 DNA is TGTGCCAGCAGCGTAGAAGGAGGTGGCGGCTACACCTTC. It codes for CASSVEGGGGYTF.

The chain is built from TRBV10-3 and TRBJ2-3; D may be TRBD2 (6 bases). CDR3 length: 14 amino acids. In germline, CDR1 is ENHRY, CDR2 SYGVKD. V shed 10 bases and J shed 0 bases, with 14 bases lying between them. CDR3 nucleotide sequence: TGTGCCACCAACACCGGGACTAGCACAGATACGCAGTATTTT. Protein: CATNTGTSTDTQYF.

This clone was counted once. The rearrangement joins TRBV28 to TRBJ1-5, with 8 nucleotides matching TRBD1. This CDR3 is built from 15 residues. CDR1 and CDR2 (germline): MDHEN, SYDVKM. V gave up 6 bases and J gave up 1 base; unmatched junction bases: 5. The DNA for the CDR3 is TGTGCCAGCAGGGTCCGGGACAGGAGCAATCAGCCCCAGCATTTT. This codes for CASRVRDRSNQPQHF.

The rearrangement links TRBV18 to TRBJ2-6, with TRBD1 identical over 9 bases. The CDR3 covers 17 residues. Germline-derived CDR1 and CDR2 are KGHSH and LQKENI. The trim removed 1 base at V and 0 bases at J, leaving 1 base unmatched. As DNA, the CDR3 is TGTGCCAGCTCACCACGGGACAGGGACTCTGGGGCCAACGTCCTGACTTTC. It codes for CASSPRDRDSGANVLTF.

This clone appeared a few times. The V gene is TRBV6-5, the J gene TRBJ1-2; D uncertain. Germline V CDR1 and CDR2: MNHEY, SVGAGI. The CDR3 has 13 amino acids. V was cut by 2 bases and J by 8 bases, with 12 bases left in between. CDR3 DNA: TGTGCCAGCAGTTACAGTGATGAGTCGGGCTACACCTTC. Translating gives CASSYSDESGYTF.

The genes are TRBV5-6 and TRBJ2-7, with 9 positions matching TRBD1. The CDR3 totals 13 residues. After removal of 4 bases from V and 3 bases from J, the junction contained 2 bases not matched to a gene. Germline lookup yields CDR1 SGHDT and CDR2 YYEEEE. Here the CDR3 DNA reads TGTGCCAGCAGCCGGGGACAGGGCTACGAGCAGTACTTC. Amino acid sequence: CASSRGQGYEQYF.

The chain couples TRBV12-3 or TRBV12-4 to TRBJ1-6; D is ambiguous. The V end lost 5 bases, the J end lost 9 bases, and 11 bases lay between the germline ends. The CDR3 sequence is 13 residues long. Written as DNA, the CDR3 is TGTGCCAGCAGTCCCTCCGTCCGTTCACCCCTCCACTTT. Translation gives CASSPSVRSPLHF.

The CDR3 sequence: CASSQDLPRSTGELFF. The CDR3 coding sequence is TGTGCCAGCAGCCAAGATCTTCCTAGGAGCACCGGGGAGCTGTTTTTT. The chain has TRBV4-2 and TRBJ2-2; the D is unclear. V was trimmed by 0 bases and J by 4 bases, leaving 12 bases between them. Looked up from germline, CDR1 is LGHNA and CDR2 is YNFKEQ. The CDR3 contains 16 residues.

The chain has TRBV28 and TRBJ2-1; perhaps TRBD1 as D (5 bases). V shed 2 bases and J shed 6 bases, with 8 bases lying between them. Germline V gives CDR1 MDHEN, CDR2 SYDVKM. CDR3 size: 13 residues. This CDR3 reads CASSLRGGNEQFF. The DNA for the CDR3 is TGTGCCAGCAGTTTAAGGGGTGGCAATGAGCAGTTCTTC.

This clone was seen a single time. The chain joins TRBV28 to TRBJ1-2; D is uncertain. The CDR3 runs to 15 residues. The germline V gene has CDR1 MDHEN and CDR2 SYDVKM. The ends were cut back, 5 bases at V and 0 bases at J, with 13 bases in the middle. CDR3 loop: CASSSPGEANYGYTF. The DNA of the CDR3 is TGTGCCAGCAGTAGCCCGGGAGAAGCTAACTATGGCTACACCTTC.

The rearrangement joins TRBV28 to TRBJ1-2; unclear D gene. V was clipped by 2 bases and J by 4 bases, with 11 bases between them. The CDR3 contains 14 residues. Looked up from germline, CDR1 is MDHEN and CDR2 is SYDVKM. CDR3: CASSLGEALYGYTF. The CDR3 DNA reads TGTGCCAGCAGTTTAGGGGAGGCCCTCTATGGCTACACCTTC.

The chain employs TRBV6-2 or TRBV6-3 and TRBJ1-5; D may be TRBD1 (6 bases). The CDR3 sequence is 17 residues long. V was clipped by 2 bases and J by 2 bases, with 16 bases between them. Germline V lookup: CDR1 MNHEY, CDR2 SVGEGT. The DNA for the CDR3 is TGTGCCAGCAGTTACCCCACAGGGTCAATTGGCAATCAGCCCCAGCATTTT. This translates into CASSYPTGSIGNQPQHF.

The V and J genes are TRBV11-2 and TRBJ2-7; D is possibly TRBD1 (5 bases). The CDR3 has 16 amino acids. Germline V CDR1 and CDR2: SGHAT, FQNNGV. Trimming took off 4 bases at V and 7 bases at J, with 23 bases between the two ends. CDR3 amino acids: CASSSTQGPYVFEQYF. DNA of the CDR3: TGTGCCAGCAGCTCGACTCAGGGCCCCTACGTTTTTGAGCAGTACTTC.

This chain connects TRBV5-1 to TRBJ2-2; TRBD1 might be the D (5 bases). The germline V gene encodes CDR1 SGHRS and CDR2 YFSETQ. This CDR3 comprises 14 residues. With 0 bases removed from V and 3 bases from J, the gap between germline ends came to 6 bases. The DNA of the CDR3 is TGCGCCAGCAGCTTGGCAGGGTACACCGGGGAGCTGTTTTTT. Its translation is CASSLAGYTGELFF.

The chain links TRBV15 to TRBJ1-5, with D tentatively TRBD1 (6 bases). The germline V gene has CDR1 LNHNV and CDR2 YYDKDF (reference sequence). This CDR3 comprises 14 residues. V shed 1 base and J shed 4 bases, with 8 bases lying between them. In DNA, the CDR3 is TGTGCCACCAGCAGAGGGACAGAGAATCAGCCCCAGCATTTT. Translated: CATSRGTENQPQHF.

The J gene is TRBJ2-3, the V gene TRBV6-6; the D gene is possibly TRBD2 (5 bases). V lost 6 bases, J lost 5 bases, and 9 bases lay in between. The CDR3 length is 12 residues. Germline V lookup: CDR1 MNHNY, CDR2 SVGAGI (reference sequence). The CDR3 nucleotides read TGTGCCAGCAGCCCGGGGTTAGATACGCAGTATTTT. It encodes CASSPGLDTQYF.

The count of this clone is one. The V gene is TRBV7-2, the J gene TRBJ2-5; 10 bases fit TRBD1. In germline, CDR1 is SGHTA, CDR2 FQGNSA. Unmatched junction bases numbered 8, after V lost 3 bases and J lost 4 bases. The CDR3 runs 16 residues. CDR3 sequence: CASSFSDRTGGETQYF. The DNA for the CDR3 is TGTGCCAGCAGCTTTAGTGATAGGACAGGGGGAGAGACCCAGTACTTC. Full variable domain (rest looked up from reference TRBV7-2 and TRBJ2-5): GAGVSQSPSNKVTEKGKDVELRCDPISGHTALYWYRQSLGQGLEFLIYFQGNSAPDKSGLPSDRFSAERTGGSVSTLTIQRTQQEDSAVYLCASSFSDRTGGETQYFGPGTRLLVL.

The CDR3 reads CATNPQGGNEKLFF. Written as DNA, the CDR3 is TGTGCCACTAATCCACAGGGGGGTAATGAAAAACTGTTTTTT. The rearrangement joins TRBV19 to TRBJ1-4; 8 bases line up with TRBD1. CDR1 LNHDA and CDR2 SQIVND come from the germline V gene (reference sequence). This CDR3 contains 14 residues. The J segment lost 4 bases and the V segment lost 10 bases, leaving 8 bases of the junction unmatched.

This clone was observed a few times. The chain carries TRBV2 and TRBJ1-5; TRBD1 might be the D (5 bases). Germline values: CDR1 SNHLY, CDR2 FYNNEI. CDR3 length: 16 amino acids. The ends were cut back, 6 bases at V and 3 bases at J, with 18 bases in the middle. CDR3: CASRDIIGANNQPQHF. The CDR3 bases are TGTGCCAGCAGGGACATCATAGGGGCCAACAATCAGCCCCAGCATTTT.

V usage is TRBV9 and J usage is TRBJ2-4; 12 bases map to TRBD2. With 4 bases clipped from V and 8 bases from J, the junction kept 13 bases outside the gene matches. This CDR3 has 17 amino acids. Looked up from germline, CDR1 is SGDLS and CDR2 is YYNGEE. CDR3: CASSSPLAGGGEDIQYF. CDR3 nucleotides: TGTGCCAGCAGCTCGCCACTAGCGGGAGGTGGGGAAGACATTCAGTACTTC.

This chain uses TRBV30 with TRBJ2-7; tentative D call: TRBD1 (5 bases). The CDR3 is 12 amino acids. V lost 2 bases and J 6 bases, leaving 11 bases between the germline ends. In germline, CDR1 is GTSNPN, CDR2 SVGIG (reference sequence). CDR3 sequence reads: CAWSPGASEQYF. The CDR3 bases are TGTGCCTGGAGTCCTGGGGCGAGCGAGCAGTACTTC.